The 17 T cell receptor beta chains below come from one sample, sequenced in a study of T cell responses to AZD1222 COVID-19 vaccine. Some clones are missing from TCRdb's copy, which holds only in-frame ones; the method was immunoSEQ multiplex PCR. This sample carries about 160,000 clones, roughly 94% of them seen once, and the ten largest clones take roughly 1.3%. Material: peripheral blood, obtained on day 0 of AZD1222 vaccination. Source of these receptors: an adult in good health.

The rearrangement links TRBV6-5 to TRBJ2-2; 7 positions match TRBD2. This CDR3 has 15 amino acids. Germline V gene lookup returns CDR1 MNHEY and CDR2 SVGAGI. V was clipped by 6 bases and J by 1 base; unmatched bases: 5. The chain's CDR3 is CASRLLAVNTGELFF. The CDR3 nucleotides read TGTGCCAGCAGGCTGCTAGCGGTGAACACCGGGGAGCTGTTTTTT.

The chain joins TRBV6-2 or TRBV6-3 to TRBJ1-5, with D maybe TRBD1 (6 bases). CDR1 MNHEY and CDR2 SVGEGT come from the germline V gene. V was pared by 4 bases and J by 8 bases, with 15 bases between. The length of the CDR3 is 14 residues. CDR3 sequence: CASSWRQEDKPQHF. The CDR3, as DNA: TGTGCCAGCAGTTGGAGACAGGAGGATAAGCCCCAGCATTTT.

The chain couples TRBV24-1 to TRBJ2-1, with D possibly called TRBD1 or TRBD2 (5 bases each). The CDR3 sequence is 15 residues long. CDR1 is KGHDR and CDR2 is SFDVKD in the germline V gene. Trimming shortened V by 7 bases and J by 7 bases, and 19 bases separated the two germline ends. The CDR3 DNA follows: TGTGCCACCAGGGGCCAGGGCGGAGGAGTTAATGAGCAGTTCTTC. Translation: CATRGQGGGVNEQFF.

The gene calls are TRBV7-8 and TRBJ1-2, with 7 positions matching TRBD1. V trimming: 5 bases; J trimming: 0 bases; junction bases outside the gene matches: 9. CDR1 SGHVS and CDR2 FQNEAQ come from the germline V gene. The CDR3 consists of 16 residues. The CDR3: CASSTRSRGANYGYTF. In DNA form, the CDR3 reads TGTGCCAGCAGCACACGTTCCAGGGGGGCTAACTATGGCTACACCTTC.

The chain combines TRBV5-4 with TRBJ1-2; TRBD1 might be the D (5 bases). Trimming pared 0 bases from V and 1 base from J, leaving 7 bases between. Germline lookup yields CDR1 SGHNT and CDR2 YYREEE (reference sequence). The CDR3 spans 14 residues. The CDR3 is CASSLGGDNYGYTF. In nucleotides, the CDR3 is TGTGCCAGCAGCTTGGGGGGGGATAACTATGGCTACACCTTC.

This chain uses TRBV11-2 with TRBJ1-3; D is undetermined. The V gene lost 3 bases and the J gene lost 0 bases, with 9 bases spanning the gap. CDR3 length: 15 residues. The germline V gene encodes CDR1 SGHAT and CDR2 FQNNGV. The CDR3 protein is CASSLQAYSGNTIYF. CDR3 nucleotides: TGTGCCAGCAGCTTGCAGGCTTACTCTGGAAACACCATATATTTT. The variable domain in full, with the rest retrieved from reference TRBV11-2 and TRBJ1-3, is EAGVAQSPRYKIIEKRQSVAFWCNPISGHATLYWYQQILGQGPKLLIQFQNNGVVDDSQLPKDRFSAERLKGVDSTLKIQPAKLEDSAVYLCASSLQAYSGNTIYFGEGSWLTVV.

The chain couples TRBV2 to TRBJ1-6; 7 bases map to TRBD1. J was trimmed by 9 bases and V by 7 bases; bases with no gene match: 9. This CDR3 has 14 amino acids. The germline V gene has CDR1 SNHLY and CDR2 FYNNEI. The CDR3 bases are TGTGCCAGCACCGCACAGGGGAAGGGTTCACCCCTCCACTTT. It is translated as CASTAQGKGSPLHF. Using reference TRBV2 and TRBJ1-6 for the parts outside the CDR3, the full variable domain is EPEVTQTPSHQVTQMGQEVILRCVPISNHLYFYWYRQILGQKVEFLVSFYNNEISEKSEIFDDQFSVERPDGSNFTLKIRSTKLEDSAMYFCASTAQGKGSPLHFGNGTRLTVT.

V and J are TRBV4-3 and TRBJ2-3; a possible D gene is TRBD2 (5 bases). This CDR3 comprises 16 residues. The V gene lost 1 base and the J gene lost 0 bases, with 11 bases spanning the gap. CDR1 is LGHNA, CDR2 YSLEER, per germline. The CDR3 DNA sequence: TGCGCCAGCAGCCAAGTGTTAGCGACTAGCACAGATACGCAGTATTTT. Residues: CASSQVLATSTDTQYF.

The V gene is TRBV7-6, the J gene TRBJ1-5; D not resolved. In germline, CDR1 is SGHVS, CDR2 FNYEAQ. Trimming shortened V by 2 bases and J by 7 bases, and 9 bases separated the two germline ends. This CDR3 region has 13 residues. The CDR3 loop reads CASSLYDGQPQHF. For the CDR3, the DNA is TGTGCCAGCAGCTTATACGATGGACAGCCCCAGCATTTT.

The J gene is TRBJ2-3, the V gene TRBV12-3 or TRBV12-4, with unresolved D. The CDR3 totals 13 residues. V shed 1 base and J shed 9 bases, with 11 bases lying between them. The CDR3, as DNA: TGTGCCAGCAGTTTAGGGGGTCTAGGGACGCAGTATTTT. Translation: CASSLGGLGTQYF.

The rearrangement joins TRBV7-9 to TRBJ1-2; a possible D gene is TRBD1 (5 bases). Germline lookup yields CDR1 SEHNR and CDR2 FQNEAQ (reference sequence). V lost 2 bases and J 0 bases, leaving 19 bases between the germline ends. The CDR3 length is 18 residues. The CDR3 protein is CASSLTRHGAGANYGYTF. CDR3 coding DNA: TGTGCCAGCAGCTTAACTAGGCACGGGGCGGGGGCTAACTATGGCTACACCTTC.

The V gene is TRBV30, the J gene TRBJ2-7; 10 bases align to TRBD1. Germline V CDR1 and CDR2: GTSNPN, SVGIG (reference sequence). This CDR3 spans 13 amino acids. V was pared by 3 bases and J by 6 bases, with 5 bases of the junction left unmatched. The CDR3 is CAWSPGQGPEQYV. CDR3 coding DNA: TGTGCCTGGAGCCCGGGACAGGGGCCCGAGCAGTACGTC.

This chain joins TRBV7-9 and TRBJ1-5; the match to TRBD1 covers 11 bases. CDR1 is SEHNR, CDR2 FQNEAQ, per germline (reference sequence). There are 16 residues in the CDR3. V shed 5 bases, J shed 5 bases, and the junction held 8 bases outside the gene matches. This CDR3 reads CASSAIPGQGDQPQHF. The CDR3, as DNA: TGTGCCAGCAGCGCGATCCCGGGACAGGGGGATCAGCCCCAGCATTTT.

This sequence joins TRBV7-9 and TRBJ2-5, with TRBD1 identical over 8 bases. The germline V gene encodes CDR1 SEHNR and CDR2 FQNEAQ (reference sequence). The CDR3 is made up of 15 amino acids. Losses at the gene ends were 5 bases for V and 6 bases for J; bases not matched to a gene: 11. In DNA form, the CDR3 reads TGTGCCAGCAGCCGCTTAAGGGACAGGACCCAGACCCAGTACTTC. Its protein product is CASSRLRDRTQTQYF. The entire variable domain, with the rest obtained from reference TRBV7-9 and TRBJ2-5, is as follows: DTGVSQNPRHKITKRGQNVTFRCDPISEHNRLYWYRQTLGQGPEFLTYFQNEAQLEKSRLLSDRFSAERPKGSFSTLEIQRTEQGDSAMYLCASSRLRDRTQTQYFGPGTRLLVL.

V and J are TRBV5-6 and TRBJ2-5, with D uncertain. V was clipped by 4 bases and J by 4 bases, with 11 bases between them. Per the germline V gene, CDR1 is SGHDT and CDR2 is YYEEEE. This CDR3 is 13 amino acids long. The CDR3 loop reads CASSRQLLETQYF. As DNA, the CDR3 is TGTGCCAGCAGCCGCCAATTACTAGAGACCCAGTACTTC.

This chain joins TRBV6-1 and TRBJ1-5, with D tentatively TRBD1 (6 bases). The germline gives CDR1 MNHNS, CDR2 SASEGT. The CDR3 has 15 amino acids. With 3 bases removed from V and 7 bases from J, the gap between germline ends came to 16 bases. The CDR3 DNA sequence: TGTGCCAGCAGTGAGGGGGGCAGGGAAGTACAGCCCCAGCATTTT. It codes for CASSEGGREVQPQHF.

The chain links TRBV3-1 (or the pseudogene TRBV3-2) to TRBJ2-1; TRBD2 agrees at 11 bases. With 5 bases clipped from V and 9 bases from J, the junction kept 6 bases outside the gene matches. Germline V gene lookup returns CDR1 LGHDT and CDR2 YNNKEL (reference sequence). The CDR3 is 14 amino acids. The CDR3 bases are TGTGCCAGCAGCTTCACCCTAGCGGGGGGTGAGCAGTTCTTC. It encodes CASSFTLAGGEQFF.